Following are 21 T cell receptor beta chains from one sample sequenced in a study of OX40 agonist ivuxolimab in advanced cancers. Sequencing used immunoSEQ multiplex PCR; TCRdb keeps in-frame clones, though not all of them. The table shows around 100,000 clones, with 80% to 90% occurring only once. Material: CD4+ or CD8+ T cells sorted from blood, obtained in a trial of the OX40 agonist ivuxolimab. The origin of the receptors is an adult with an advanced solid tumor such as melanoma, head and neck, liver or kidney cancer.

This sequence joins TRBV19 and TRBJ1-5; 9 nucleotides align to TRBD1. CDR1 LNHDA and CDR2 SQIVND come from the germline V gene (reference sequence). Trimming cost V 4 bases and J 4 bases; bases outside gene matches: 11. The CDR3 spans 17 residues. The CDR3 coding sequence is TGTGCCAGTAGTAGAACCTCGACAGGGGGTGTTAATCAGCCCCAGCATTTT. It specifies CASSRTSTGGVNQPQHF.

This chain connects TRBV19 to TRBJ2-7; 12 positions agree with TRBD1. The ends lost 1 base at V and 5 bases at J; junction bases unmatched: 6. In germline, CDR1 is LNHDA, CDR2 SQIVND (reference sequence). CDR3 length: 16 amino acids. The CDR3: CASSIGIGTGGNEQYF. The DNA of the CDR3 is TGTGCCAGTAGTATAGGTATCGGGACAGGGGGCAACGAGCAGTACTTC.

This clone was observed a single time. The rearrangement uses TRBV5-1 and TRBJ1-1; TRBD1 might be the D (6 bases). V gave up 0 bases and J gave up 6 bases, with 12 bases separating them. This CDR3 has 14 amino acids. Germline V gene sequence: CDR1 SGHRS, CDR2 YFSETQ. This CDR3 is CASSLALDRPEAFF. CDR3 sequence (DNA): TGCGCCAGCAGCTTGGCCCTCGACAGGCCTGAAGCTTTCTTT.

The DNA for the CDR3 is TGCGCCAGCAGCGTCTTGACAGGGTCGGGGGATACGCAGTATTTT. Its protein product is CASSVLTGSGDTQYF. This chain joins TRBV5-1 and TRBJ2-3; 7 bases are a match to TRBD1. The CDR3 length is 15 residues. Trimming cost V 4 bases and J 6 bases; bases outside gene matches: 11. The germline V gene has CDR1 SGHRS and CDR2 YFSETQ.

The chain is built from TRBV4-1 and TRBJ2-1, with D perhaps TRBD1 or TRBD2 (5 bases each). Germline assignment: CDR1 MGHRA and CDR2 YSYEKL. The CDR3 sequence is 12 residues long. V lost 8 bases to trimming and J lost 10 bases, with 15 bases between them. CDR3 nucleotide sequence: TGCGCCAGCGGGGACCCCCGCAGGGAGCAGTTCTTC. It codes for CASGDPRREQFF.

The rearrangement joins TRBV6-5 to TRBJ2-1, with D possibly TRBD1 on 5 matching bases. This CDR3 contains 14 residues. Germline lookup yields CDR1 MNHEY and CDR2 SVGAGI. V lost 4 bases and J lost 6, with 13 bases in between. The CDR3 DNA is TGTGCCAGCAGTTCTCACGGACACCCCAATGAGCAGTTCTTC. Encoded protein: CASSSHGHPNEQFF.

The chain employs TRBV7-8 and TRBJ2-5, with 7 bases aligning to TRBD2. The CDR3 has 12 amino acids. V shed 5 bases and J 5 bases; nucleotides not matched to a gene: 2. CDR1 is SGHVS and CDR2 is FQNEAQ in the germline V gene. The CDR3: CASSGAGETQYF. CDR3 in DNA: TGTGCCAGCAGCGGAGCGGGGGAGACCCAGTACTTC.

Concerning this clone itself: One end of the junction fails to match germline, which may point to a read error. J is TRBJ1-1 and V is TRBV7-9, with D possibly TRBD1 on 5 matching bases. In germline, CDR1 is SEHNR, CDR2 FQNEAQ (reference sequence). This CDR3 is built from 12 residues. Here the CDR3 reads CAGRVPNTEAFF. CDR3 coding DNA: TGTGCCGGCAGGGTGCCGAACACTGAAGCTTTCTTT.

This chain links TRBV10-3 with TRBJ1-2; D may be TRBD1 (6 bases). The CDR3 length is 12 residues. Looked up from germline, CDR1 is ENHRY and CDR2 is SYGVKD. With 2 bases removed from V and 8 bases from J, the gap between germline ends came to 9 bases. The CDR3 DNA is TGTGCCATCAGTGAGGCAGGGGAAGGCTACACCTTC. Protein product: CAISEAGEGYTF.

This sequence joins TRBV18 and TRBJ2-1; no reliable D call. The length of the CDR3 is 17 residues. In germline, CDR1 is KGHSH, CDR2 LQKENI. The V end lost 3 bases, the J end lost 1 base, and 16 bases lay between the germline ends. CDR3 residues: CASSPVMKKSSYNEQFF. CDR3 nucleotide sequence: TGTGCCAGCTCACCCGTGATGAAAAAGTCTTCCTACAATGAGCAGTTCTTC. Drawing the rest from reference TRBV18 and TRBJ2-1, the complete variable domain is NAGVMQNPRHLVRRRGQEARLRCSPMKGHSHVYWYRQLPEEGLKFMVYLQKENIIDESGMPKERFSAEFPKEGPSILRIQQVVRGDSAAYFCASSPVMKKSSYNEQFFGPGTRLTVL.

The CDR3 nucleotides read TGCGCCAGCAGCTTGGGCGGGACGAACTATGGCTACACCTTC. Translated: CASSLGGTNYGYTF. The rearrangement uses TRBV5-1 and TRBJ1-2; TRBD1 is a possible D gene (5 bases). Trimming removed 0 bases from V and 2 bases from J, with 8 bases in between. CDR1 and CDR2 from the germline V gene are SGHRS and YFSETQ. CDR3 length: 14 amino acids.

This clone was seen once. This chain joins TRBV7-6 and TRBJ2-5, with TRBD1 matching over 9 bases. The germline V gene has CDR1 SGHVS and CDR2 FNYEAQ. Trimming took 3 bases from V and 5 from J; bases not matched to a gene: 13. CDR3 length: 17 residues. CDR3 in amino acids: CASSFPVGGQGRETQYF. The CDR3, as DNA: TGTGCCAGCAGCTTTCCAGTAGGCGGACAGGGGAGGGAGACCCAGTACTTC.

The CDR3 DNA follows: TGTGCCAGCAGCTTAGGCTTAGGAAATCAGCCCCAGCATTTT. Residues: CASSLGLGNQPQHF. The chain uses TRBV13 and TRBJ1-5; D uncertain. V was shortened by 0 bases and J by 4 bases, with 7 bases between the two germline ends. The CDR3 consists of 14 residues. CDR1 and CDR2 (germline): PRHDT, FYEKMQ (reference sequence).

The V and J genes are TRBV6-5 and TRBJ2-7, with no clear D. The ends were cut back, 2 bases at V and 4 bases at J, with 12 bases in the middle. Germline CDR1 reads MNHEY; CDR2 reads SVGAGI. This CDR3 spans 14 amino acids. The chain's CDR3 is CASSYGVEAYEQYF. The CDR3 DNA sequence: TGTGCCAGCAGTTACGGGGTCGAGGCATACGAGCAGTACTTC.

The chain combines TRBV7-7 with TRBJ1-2; maybe TRBD1 (5 bases). CDR1 SSHAT and CDR2 FNYEAQ come from the germline V gene (reference sequence). This CDR3 comprises 15 residues. CDR3 loop: CASRGQGIANYGYTF. The CDR3 nucleotides read TGTGCTAGCCGCGGCCAGGGAATCGCTAACTATGGCTACACCTTC.

This clone came up once. The chain is built from TRBV30 and TRBJ2-7; TRBD1 matches at 8 bases. V was clipped by 5 bases and J by 2 bases; unmatched bases: 8. The V gene's germline CDR1 is GTSNPN and CDR2 SVGIG (reference sequence). The CDR3 length is 14 residues. CDR3: CAWETGTGAYEQYF. The CDR3 nucleotides are TGTGCCTGGGAAACCGGGACAGGAGCCTACGAGCAGTACTTC.

V usage is TRBV13 and J usage is TRBJ2-5; tentatively, D is TRBD1 (6 bases). V dropped 0 bases and J dropped 3 bases, with 8 bases sitting between them. Per the germline V gene, CDR1 is PRHDT and CDR2 is FYEKMQ (reference sequence). The CDR3 loop spans 14 amino acids. CDR3 residues: CASSLGDSKETQYF. The CDR3 bases are TGTGCCAGCAGCTTAGGGGACAGCAAAGAGACCCAGTACTTC.

The chain couples TRBV9 to TRBJ2-3; TRBD2 aligns across 12 bases. V lost 2 bases, J lost 2 bases, and 6 bases stayed unmatched. This CDR3 contains 17 residues. CDR1 SGDLS and CDR2 YYNGEE come from the germline V gene. The CDR3 DNA reads as TGTGCCAGCAGCGTTACAGGACTAGCGGGATACACAGATACGCAGTATTTT. It yields the protein CASSVTGLAGYTDTQYF.

CDR3 sequence (DNA): TGTGCCAGCAGCTTCGGATATCATAGCAATCAGCCCCAGCATTTT. Residues: CASSFGYHSNQPQHF. The rearrangement links TRBV7-2 to TRBJ1-5; D unclear. Germline values: CDR1 SGHTA, CDR2 FQGNSA. Deletions cut 3 bases from V and 0 bases from J, with 9 bases between. CDR3 length equals 15 residues.

V and J are TRBV11-3 and TRBJ1-1; the match to TRBD1 covers 8 bases. This CDR3 has 13 amino acids. Germline trimming cut 5 bases from V and 1 base from J; bases unmatched to any gene: 0. CDR1 and CDR2 (germline): SGHNT, YENEEA. For the CDR3, the DNA is TGTGCCAGCAGCCAGGGGGCGAACACTGAAGCTTTCTTT. Amino acids: CASSQGANTEAFF.

The chain is built from TRBV11-2 and TRBJ2-3, with D tentatively TRBD2 (6 bases). This CDR3 has 14 amino acids. CDR1 is SGHAT, CDR2 FQNNGV, per germline. Trimming cost V 5 bases and J 0 bases, with 9 bases left between them. This CDR3 is CASSAGLSTDTQYF. CDR3 coding DNA: TGTGCCAGCAGCGCGGGACTGAGCACAGATACGCAGTATTTT.